Shown below are 10 T cell receptor beta chains from a single sample sequenced in a study of blood T cell repertoires in COVID-19. Sequencing used immunoSEQ multiplex PCR; TCRdb keeps in-frame clones, though not all of them. The table has more than 95,000 clones, around 87% seen once. The specimen was peripheral blood. Every receptor here comes from a human donor in a cohort sampled during active COVID-19.

V is TRBV6-5 and J is TRBJ2-7; tentative D call: TRBD2 (5 bases). In germline, CDR1 is MNHEY, CDR2 SVGAGI. CDR3 length equals 15 residues. V dropped 10 bases and J dropped 2 bases, with 21 bases sitting between them. CDR3 sequence (DNA): TGTGCCACCAAACCGGGGTCGGGCCTAGCCTACGAGCAGTACTTC. Its protein is CATKPGSGLAYEQYF.

The rearrangement joins TRBV11-2 to TRBJ2-3, with 7 bases fitting TRBD1. The CDR3 covers 14 residues. CDR1 and CDR2 (germline): SGHAT, FQNNGV. V was clipped by 3 bases and J by 6 bases; unmatched bases: 6. The CDR3 DNA sequence: TGTGCCAGCAGCTTTAGGGGGCTAAGCGATACGCAGTATTTT. The encoded protein is CASSFRGLSDTQYF.

The chain recombines TRBV6-5 with TRBJ1-2, with 9 bases identical to TRBD1. The V gene end was trimmed by 6 bases and the J gene end by 7 bases; junction bases not matched to a gene: 9. The germline V gene has CDR1 MNHEY and CDR2 SVGAGI. CDR3 length equals 14 residues. CDR3 in DNA: TGTGCCAGCAGGTCCGGACAGGGGAGATTTGGCTACACCTTC. Translation gives CASRSGQGRFGYTF.

The chain carries TRBV2 and TRBJ2-5; possible D gene TRBD1, 5 bases. This CDR3 spans 13 amino acids. Between the trimmed V and J ends, which lost 2 bases and 5 bases, there was a span of 9 bases. Germline V CDR1 and CDR2: SNHLY, FYNNEI. The DNA for the CDR3 is TGTGCCAGCAGTGAAAGGGGATGGGAGACCCAGTACTTC. Translating gives CASSERGWETQYF.

A single count supports this clone. This chain links TRBV12-2 with TRBJ2-7; the table calls TRBD2, which could not be checked here. TRBV12-2 is a pseudogene. The CDR3 consists of 20 residues. CDR3 in DNA: TGTGCAAGTCGCCCCCACACCAGACTAGCGGGAGGCCCTACCTTCTACGAGCAGTACTTC. Translating gives CASRPHTRLAGGPTFYEQYF.

Here the CDR3 reads CASSTPPTTGENGYTF. The CDR3 DNA is TGTGCCAGCAGCACCCCCCCAACGACAGGGGAGAATGGCTACACCTTC. The V gene is TRBV28, the J gene TRBJ1-2; TRBD1 matches at 8 bases. Trimming at V came to 6 bases and at J to 6 bases, leaving 15 bases not matched to a gene. There are 16 residues in the CDR3. Germline assignment: CDR1 MDHEN and CDR2 SYDVKM.

The chain combines TRBV7-9 with TRBJ2-3; weak D call: TRBD2 (6 bases). From germline, CDR1 is SEHNR and CDR2 FQNEAQ (reference sequence). Between the trimmed V and J ends, which lost 1 base and 5 bases, there was a span of 16 bases. The CDR3 has 16 residues. CDR3 nucleotide sequence: TGTGCCAGCAGCTTAGAACCGGGGGAAATGGAAGATACGCAGTATTTT. As protein: CASSLEPGEMEDTQYF. The full variable domain, with the rest looked up from reference TRBV7-9 and TRBJ2-3, is DTGVSQNPRHKITKRGQNVTFRCDPISEHNRLYWYRQTLGQGPEFLTYFQNEAQLEKSRLLSDRFSAERPKGSFSTLEIQRTEQGDSAMYLCASSLEPGEMEDTQYFGPGTRLTVL.

The chain links TRBV9 to TRBJ2-3; TRBD2 is a possible D gene (7 bases). Germline CDR1 SGDLS, CDR2 YYNGEE. This CDR3 contains 17 residues. Trimming pared 3 bases from V and 2 bases from J, leaving 19 bases between. CDR3 in DNA: TGTGCCAGCAGCGAGGGCCCTCCGGGGGGACACACAGATACGCAGTATTTT. Protein product: CASSEGPPGGHTDTQYF.

The genes are TRBV11-2 and TRBJ2-2, with unresolved D. CDR1 and CDR2 from the germline V gene are SGHAT and FQNNGV. V lost 5 bases, J lost 3 bases, and 4 bases lay in between. The CDR3 is made up of 12 amino acids. CDR3 residues: CASSPYTGELFF. The CDR3 nucleotides are TGTGCCAGCAGCCCCTACACCGGGGAGCTGTTTTTT.

The CDR3 sequence: CASSIDPRGYEQYF. Written as DNA, the CDR3 is TGTGCCAGTAGTATAGATCCCCGGGGGTACGAGCAGTACTTC. The rearrangement joins TRBV19 to TRBJ2-7; tentative D call: TRBD2 (6 bases). Per the germline V gene, CDR1 is LNHDA and CDR2 is SQIVND (reference sequence). CDR3 length: 14 residues. With 0 bases removed from V and 4 bases from J, the gap between germline ends came to 10 bases.